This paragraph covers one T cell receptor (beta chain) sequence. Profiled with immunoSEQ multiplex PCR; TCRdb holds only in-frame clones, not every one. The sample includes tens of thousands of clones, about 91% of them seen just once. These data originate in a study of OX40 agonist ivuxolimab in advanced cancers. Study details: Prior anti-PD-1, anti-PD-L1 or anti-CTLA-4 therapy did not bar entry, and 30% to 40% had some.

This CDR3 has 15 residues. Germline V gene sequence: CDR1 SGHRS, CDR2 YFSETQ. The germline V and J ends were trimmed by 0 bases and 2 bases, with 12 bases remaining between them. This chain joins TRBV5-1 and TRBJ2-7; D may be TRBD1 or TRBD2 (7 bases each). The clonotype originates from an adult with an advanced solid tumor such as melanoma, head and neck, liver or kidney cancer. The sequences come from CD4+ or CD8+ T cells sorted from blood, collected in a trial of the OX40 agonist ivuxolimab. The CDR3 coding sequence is TGCGCCAGCAGCTTGGCAGGGGGAGGGCCCTACGAGCAGTACTTC. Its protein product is CASSLAGGGPYEQYF.